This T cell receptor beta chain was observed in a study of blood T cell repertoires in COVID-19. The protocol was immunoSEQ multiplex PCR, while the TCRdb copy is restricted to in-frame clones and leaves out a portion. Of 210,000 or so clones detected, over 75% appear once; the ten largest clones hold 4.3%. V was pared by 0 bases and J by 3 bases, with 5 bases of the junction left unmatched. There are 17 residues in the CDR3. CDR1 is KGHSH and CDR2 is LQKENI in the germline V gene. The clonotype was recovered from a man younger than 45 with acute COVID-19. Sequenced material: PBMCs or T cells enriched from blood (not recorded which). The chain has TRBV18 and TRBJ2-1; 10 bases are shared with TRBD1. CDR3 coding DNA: TGTGCCAGCTCACCACCGACCGGGACAGGGGTCTACAATGAGCAGTTCTTC. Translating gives CASSPPTGTGVYNEQFF.